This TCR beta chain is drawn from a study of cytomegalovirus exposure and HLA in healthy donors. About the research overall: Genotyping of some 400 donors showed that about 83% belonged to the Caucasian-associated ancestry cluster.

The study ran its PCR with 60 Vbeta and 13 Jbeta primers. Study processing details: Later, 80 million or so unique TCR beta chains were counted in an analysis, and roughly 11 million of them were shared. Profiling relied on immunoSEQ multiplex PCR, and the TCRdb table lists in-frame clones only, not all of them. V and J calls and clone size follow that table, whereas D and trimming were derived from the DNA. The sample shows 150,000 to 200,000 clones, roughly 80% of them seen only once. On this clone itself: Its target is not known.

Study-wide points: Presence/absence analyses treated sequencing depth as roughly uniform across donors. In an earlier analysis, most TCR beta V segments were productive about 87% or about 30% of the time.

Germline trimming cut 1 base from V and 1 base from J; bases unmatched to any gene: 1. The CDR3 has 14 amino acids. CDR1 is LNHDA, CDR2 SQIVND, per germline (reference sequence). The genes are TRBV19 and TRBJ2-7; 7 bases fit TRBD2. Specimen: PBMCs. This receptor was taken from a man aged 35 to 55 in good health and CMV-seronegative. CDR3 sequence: CASSIAGGSYEQYF. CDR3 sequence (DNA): TGTGCCAGTAGTATAGCGGGAGGTTCCTACGAGCAGTACTTC.